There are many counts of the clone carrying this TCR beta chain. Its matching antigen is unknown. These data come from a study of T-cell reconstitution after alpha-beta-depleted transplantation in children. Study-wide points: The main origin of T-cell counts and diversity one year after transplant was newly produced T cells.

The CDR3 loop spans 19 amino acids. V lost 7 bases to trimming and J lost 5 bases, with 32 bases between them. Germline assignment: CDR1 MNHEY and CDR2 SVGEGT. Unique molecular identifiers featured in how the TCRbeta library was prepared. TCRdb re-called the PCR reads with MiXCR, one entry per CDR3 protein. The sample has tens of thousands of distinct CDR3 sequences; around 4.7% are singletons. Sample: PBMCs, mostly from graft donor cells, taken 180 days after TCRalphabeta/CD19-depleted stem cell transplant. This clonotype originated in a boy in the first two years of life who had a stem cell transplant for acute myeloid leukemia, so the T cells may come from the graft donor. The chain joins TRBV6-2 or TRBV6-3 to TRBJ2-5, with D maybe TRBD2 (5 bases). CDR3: CASIPVSSFRDPRRETQYF. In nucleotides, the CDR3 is TGTGCCAGCATTCCTGTTTCCTCTTTCCGGGATCCCCGGCGCGAGACCCAGTACTTC.